This TCR beta chain derives from a study of T cells after yellow fever vaccination. TCRdb called the 5' RACE reads again in MiXCR, with one record for every CDR3 protein. There are under 350,000 distinct CDR3 sequences in the sample; over 4% occur only once, and roughly 24% lies in the top ten. This clonotype has a count of ten or more. This CDR3 comprises 13 residues. V was shortened by 7 bases and J by 0 bases, with 13 bases between the two germline ends. Germline V gene sequence: CDR1 GTSNPN, CDR2 SVGIG (reference sequence). The sample consisted of PBMCs, taken 5 days after the yellow fever booster vaccination. The source is a young man who received the YFV17D yellow fever vaccine. The chain links TRBV30 to TRBJ2-7; weak D call: TRBD1 (7 bases). The CDR3 bases are TGTGCCTCGACGCGGGACAGCTCCTACGAGCAGTACTTC. Its protein product is CASTRDSSYEQYF. Together with reference TRBV30 and TRBJ2-7, the CDR3 gives the full variable domain: SQTIHQWPATLVQPVGSPLSLECTVEGTSNPNLYWYRQAAGRGLQLLFYSVGIGQISSEVPQNLSASRPQDRQFILSSKKLLLSDSGFYLCASTRDSSYEQYFGPGTRLTVT.